These 31 T cell receptor beta chains were all obtained from the same sample, sequenced in a study of cytomegalovirus exposure and HLA in healthy donors. The PCR made use of 60 Vbeta and 13 Jbeta primers. Clones were sequenced by immunoSEQ multiplex PCR, and TCRdb holds only the in-frame ones, with some missing. The table shows some 70,000 clones, with roughly two thirds occurring only once. Sequences were obtained from PBMCs. The receptors shown here come from a male donor in good health and CMV-seropositive.

The CDR3 reads CATSLQGPLNEQFF. The CDR3 coding sequence is TGTGCCACTAGTCTACAGGGCCCCCTGAATGAGCAGTTCTTC. The chain uses TRBV10-3 and TRBJ2-1, with a weak D call TRBD1 (6 bases). With 10 bases removed from V and 7 bases from J, the gap between germline ends came to 20 bases. CDR1 and CDR2 (germline): ENHRY, SYGVKD. This CDR3 has 14 residues.

Turning to this clone: The junction does not match germline at one end; this may be a read error. The CDR3 DNA reads TGTGTCAGCAGCTCCACAGGGAGTTACGAGCAGTACTTC. It encodes CVSSSTGSYEQYF. The chain joins TRBV7-9 to TRBJ2-5; the D gene is possibly TRBD1 (6 bases). The J call may be wrong; the DNA end is better matched by TRBJ2-7. Germline V gives CDR1 SEHNR, CDR2 FQNEAQ (reference sequence). The CDR3 is 13 residues long.

CDR3 sequence (DNA): TGTGCCAGCAGCTCCCGGGTGAGTCCAATACAAGAGACCCAGTACTTC. It encodes CASSSRVSPIQETQYF. This rearrangement joins TRBV5-6 to TRBJ2-5; D is unresolved. Trimming took 3 bases from V and 2 from J, leaving 17 bases between them. Per germline, CDR1 SGHDT and CDR2 YYEEEE. This CDR3 is built from 16 residues.

The J gene is TRBJ1-5, the V gene TRBV6-6, with unresolved D. Germline-derived CDR1 and CDR2 are MNHNY and SVGAGI (reference sequence). The CDR3 is made up of 12 amino acids. The V gene lost 4 bases and the J gene lost 5 bases, with 6 bases spanning the gap. The CDR3 coding sequence is TGTGCCAGCAGTTCGAGCGATCAGCCCCAGCATTTT. Translated, it gives CASSSSDQPQHF.

The chain recombines TRBV10-3 with TRBJ2-1; no definite D call. Germline V lookup: CDR1 ENHRY, CDR2 SYGVKD. V shed 0 bases and J shed 9 bases, with 3 bases lying between them. There are 11 residues in the CDR3. CDR3 DNA sequence: TGTGCCATCAGTGAGTCCGGTGAGCAGTTCTTC. Residues: CAISESGEQFF.

V usage is TRBV14 and J usage is TRBJ2-6, with unresolved D. The CDR3 has 15 residues. CDR1 is SGHDN and CDR2 is FVKESK in the germline V gene. V lost 2 bases and J lost 4, with 9 bases in between. The CDR3, as DNA: TGTGCCAGCAGCCAACCCCTGTTCGGGGCCAACGTCCTGACTTTC. Translating gives CASSQPLFGANVLTF.

The rearrangement uses TRBV5-6 and TRBJ2-5; a weak D match, TRBD1 (7 bases). This CDR3 contains 15 residues. The germline V and J ends were trimmed by 1 base and 5 bases, with 15 bases remaining between them. CDR1 and CDR2 from the germline V gene are SGHDT and YYEEEE. The CDR3 region has the DNA TGTGCCAGCAGCTTGAAAGGGGGCGCGGGGGAGACCCAGTACTTC. Encoded protein: CASSLKGGAGETQYF.

The chain combines TRBV5-1 with TRBJ2-2; TRBD1 might be the D (5 bases). Germline CDR1 SGHRS, CDR2 YFSETQ. The CDR3 sequence is 14 residues long. Trimming stripped 5 bases from V and 5 bases from J, with 13 bases between. The CDR3 reads CASSFSQGTGELFF. The CDR3 DNA reads TGCGCCAGCAGTTTTAGTCAGGGTACCGGGGAGCTGTTTTTT.

The chain has TRBV4-3 and TRBJ2-3; 12 nucleotides match TRBD2. Germline V gives CDR1 LGHNA, CDR2 YSLEER. The V segment lost 0 bases and the J segment 0 bases; nucleotides outside the gene matches: 10. This CDR3 is built from 20 residues. The CDR3: CASSQESGTSGPVSTDTQYF. The DNA of the CDR3 is TGCGCCAGCAGCCAAGAATCCGGGACTAGCGGGCCAGTGAGCACAGATACGCAGTATTTT.

This chain joins TRBV4-1 and TRBJ2-3; no clear D gene. Trimming took off 1 base at V and 6 bases at J, with 11 bases between the two ends. The CDR3 runs to 14 residues. Germline V CDR1 and CDR2: MGHRA, YSYEKL. CDR3 bases: TGCGCCAGCAGCCAAGGGAGAGGCGAGGATACGCAGTATTTT. Its translation: CASSQGRGEDTQYF.

This chain joins TRBV4-1 and TRBJ2-2, with a tentative D call TRBD2 (7 bases). Trimming took off 4 bases at V and 0 bases at J, with 12 bases between the two ends. There are 16 residues in the CDR3. Germline lookup yields CDR1 MGHRA and CDR2 YSYEKL. The CDR3 here is CASSRGAGANTGELFF. CDR3 DNA: TGCGCCAGCAGCCGGGGGGCGGGGGCGAACACCGGGGAGCTGTTTTTT.

The chain couples TRBV4-1 to TRBJ1-1; no clear D. The CDR3 totals 15 residues. CDR1 is MGHRA and CDR2 is YSYEKL in the germline V gene. V lost 4 bases to trimming and J lost 2 bases, with 14 bases between them. CDR3 region: CASSPGAGTNTEAFF. CDR3 bases: TGCGCCAGCAGCCCCGGCGCGGGTACCAACACTGAAGCTTTCTTT.

This chain uses TRBV4-2 with TRBJ1-1; D may be TRBD1 (5 bases). The ends were cut back, 4 bases at V and 1 base at J, with 10 bases in the middle. This CDR3 spans 14 amino acids. Germline V gene data show CDR1 as LGHNA and CDR2 as YNFKEQ. DNA of the CDR3: TGTGCCAGCAGCCCTGCCACAGGGAACACTGAAGCTTTCTTT. Amino acids: CASSPATGNTEAFF.

The chain joins TRBV9 to TRBJ2-7; D is possibly TRBD2 (6 bases). Trimming stripped 0 bases from V and 6 bases from J, with 10 bases between. The CDR3 consists of 13 residues. Germline V CDR1 and CDR2: SGDLS, YYNGEE. This CDR3 is CASSVGDFFEQYF. The CDR3 DNA sequence: TGTGCCAGCAGCGTAGGGGACTTCTTCGAGCAGTACTTC.

The chain joins TRBV5-6 to TRBJ2-6; possibly TRBD1 for D (5 bases). This CDR3 region has 17 residues. From germline, CDR1 is SGHDT and CDR2 YYEEEE. V was clipped by 0 bases and J by 0 bases, with 10 bases between them. CDR3 DNA: TGTGCCAGCAGCTTGGTAGGACACGTCTCTGGGGCCAACGTCCTGACTTTC. This sequence encodes CASSLVGHVSGANVLTF.

This chain joins TRBV10-1 and TRBJ1-1; tentative D call: TRBD1 (5 bases). The CDR3 loop spans 18 amino acids. CDR1 is WNHNN, CDR2 SYGVQD, per germline (reference sequence). Trimming took 6 bases from V and 0 from J, leaving 23 bases between them. For the CDR3, the DNA is TGCGCCAGCAGCCCCTTGGGGGGGTGTTTCCTCATGAACACTGAAGCTTTCTTT. Residues: CASSPLGGCFLMNTEAFF.

This chain links TRBV7-9 with TRBJ2-7, with D perhaps TRBD1 (6 bases). This CDR3 spans 14 amino acids. The germline V gene has CDR1 SEHNR and CDR2 FQNEAQ (reference sequence). The V end was cut by 5 bases, the J end by 1 base, with 12 bases between. CDR3 nucleotide sequence: TGTGCCAGCAGCAACACCGGGACATCCTACGAGCAGTACTTC. Translated, it gives CASSNTGTSYEQYF. The complete variable domain, with remaining parts taken from reference TRBV7-9 and TRBJ2-7, reads DTGVSQNPRHKITKRGQNVTFRCDPISEHNRLYWYRQTLGQGPEFLTYFQNEAQLEKSRLLSDRFSAERPKGSFSTLEIQRTEQGDSAMYLCASSNTGTSYEQYFGPGTRLTVT.

The V call is TRBV6-1, the J call TRBJ1-1; the D is unclear. Between the trimmed V and J ends, which lost 3 bases and 11 bases, there was a span of 16 bases. The length of the CDR3 is 13 residues. Germline CDR1 is MNHNS and CDR2 is SASEGT. The DNA of the CDR3 is TGTGCCAGCAGTGACACCGTCTACTCTAGGGCTTTCTTT. The encoded protein is CASSDTVYSRAFF.

The rearrangement joins TRBV11-2 to TRBJ2-1; the D is unclear. CDR1 and CDR2 from the germline V gene are SGHAT and FQNNGV. Trimming removed 0 bases at V and 4 bases at J, with 10 bases between. CDR3 length equals 15 residues. CDR3: CASSLEAGKYNEQFF. CDR3 DNA sequence: TGTGCCAGCAGCTTAGAGGCAGGAAAATACAATGAGCAGTTCTTC.

This sequence joins TRBV27 and TRBJ2-5; 8 bases line up with TRBD1. The V gene's germline CDR1 is MNHEY and CDR2 SMNVEV (reference sequence). V gave up 6 bases and J gave up 1 base; unmatched junction bases: 10. The CDR3 spans 16 residues. The CDR3 bases are TGTGCCAGCAGCGAGATTGGGACAGGATCCCAAGAGACCCAGTACTTC. Amino acids: CASSEIGTGSQETQYF.

This clone was recorded only once. This chain uses TRBV11-2 with TRBJ2-2, with 7 bases matching TRBD2. Germline assignment: CDR1 SGHAT and CDR2 FQNNGV. The CDR3 is 14 amino acids. Losses at the gene ends were 5 bases for V and 3 bases for J; bases not matched to a gene: 3. This CDR3 is CASSPGLYTGELFF. The CDR3 nucleotides are TGTGCCAGCAGCCCGGGACTATACACCGGGGAGCTGTTTTTT.

The rearrangement uses TRBV7-8 and TRBJ1-6; 9 bases line up with TRBD1. The junction had 13 bases not matched to a gene; V was cut back by 5 bases and J by 11 bases. Germline lookup yields CDR1 SGHVS and CDR2 FQNEAQ. The CDR3 length is 16 residues. CDR3 nucleotides: TGTGCCAGCAGCGCGACACACAGGGGGCGCCTAGCACCCCTCCACTTT. This gives the protein CASSATHRGRLAPLHF.

The rearrangement links TRBV18 to TRBJ2-1, with a possible D match to TRBD2 (5 bases). Germline V gives CDR1 KGHSH, CDR2 LQKENI. The V end lost 4 bases, the J end lost 8 bases, and 9 bases lay between the germline ends. The CDR3 sequence is 12 residues long. CDR3 DNA sequence: TGTGCCAGCTCACGCGGGTTACATGAGCAGTTCTTC. It specifies CASSRGLHEQFF.

The chain couples TRBV5-1 to TRBJ1-6; no firm D call. The V end lost 0 bases, the J end lost 6 bases, and 4 bases lay between the germline ends. From germline, CDR1 is SGHRS and CDR2 YFSETQ. The CDR3 is 13 amino acids. CDR3 sequence: CASSLGLNSPLHF. The CDR3 nucleotides are TGCGCCAGCAGCTTGGGACTTAATTCACCCCTCCACTTT.

The chain recombines TRBV19 with TRBJ1-4; D is perhaps TRBD1 (5 bases). Germline V gene sequence: CDR1 LNHDA, CDR2 SQIVND (reference sequence). The CDR3 is made up of 17 amino acids. V was clipped by 4 bases and J by 8 bases, with 23 bases between them. CDR3 sequence reads: CASSTRRGVREREKLFF. Written as DNA, the CDR3 is TGTGCCAGTAGTACCCGGCGGGGGGTCAGGGAGCGGGAAAAACTGTTTTTT.

The rearrangement joins TRBV7-3 to TRBJ2-7; D might be TRBD2 (6 bases). Trimming took off 5 bases at V and 12 bases at J, with 20 bases between the two ends. The CDR3 length is 13 residues. CDR1 and CDR2 from the germline V gene are SGHTA and FQGTGA. In DNA, the CDR3 is TGTGCCAGCAGCGCGGGGACCGGGTTGTTGACGTACTTC. This translates into CASSAGTGLLTYF.

This chain connects TRBV6-1 to TRBJ1-5, with 12 bases lining up with TRBD1. The CDR3 runs 14 residues. CDR1 is MNHNS, CDR2 SASEGT, per germline. Unmatched junction bases numbered 3, after V lost 6 bases and J lost 6 bases. CDR3: CASRRDRGPQPQHF. The DNA for the CDR3 is TGTGCCAGCAGACGGGACAGGGGGCCTCAGCCCCAGCATTTT.

The chain uses TRBV11-2 and TRBJ1-5; D possibly corresponds to TRBD1 (6 bases). The CDR3 spans 15 residues. The V gene's germline CDR1 is SGHAT and CDR2 FQNNGV. V lost 1 base and J lost 4, with 11 bases in between. The CDR3 loop is CASSLVQGGNQPQHF. DNA for the CDR3: TGTGCCAGCAGCTTAGTACAGGGTGGAAATCAGCCCCAGCATTTT.

The chain has TRBV6-1 and TRBJ2-7; TRBD1 is a possible D gene (6 bases). This CDR3 is built from 14 residues. The germline gives CDR1 MNHNS, CDR2 SASEGT. V was clipped by 0 bases and J by 1 base, with 7 bases between them. CDR3 coding DNA: TGTGCCAGCAGTGAAGCTCAGGGGTCCTACGAGCAGTACTTC. This translates into CASSEAQGSYEQYF.

CDR3 amino acids: CASRQGLNTEAFF. In DNA, the CDR3 is TGTGCCAGCAGGCAGGGGCTGAACACTGAAGCTTTCTTT. This chain uses TRBV6-1 with TRBJ1-1, with D perhaps matching TRBD1 (6 bases). The germline V gene encodes CDR1 MNHNS and CDR2 SASEGT. The CDR3 spans 13 residues. Trimming took off 6 bases at V and 0 bases at J, with 8 bases between the two ends.

The CDR3 sequence: CASSLNSNQETQYF. The CDR3 DNA sequence: TGTGCCAGCAGCTTGAACAGCAACCAAGAGACCCAGTACTTC. This chain uses TRBV7-9 with TRBJ2-5; D not resolved. The CDR3 extends over 14 amino acids. Trimming removed 3 bases at V and 0 bases at J, with 8 bases between. Germline V gene lookup returns CDR1 SEHNR and CDR2 FQNEAQ (reference sequence).